This TCR beta chain was recorded in a study of CD8+ T cells in alopecia areata. Study-wide background: A regimen of oral tofacitinib, 5 to 10 mg twice daily, was given to treated patients. Study results and caveats: Greater clonality was observed in lesional scalp samples, especially alopecia totalis/universalis, versus normal scalp. Tofacitinib delivered significant drops in scalp clonality and in expanded CD8+ clones among the top 100. Patients shared TCRs less clearly than mice did, possibly owing to HLA.

Looked up from germline, CDR1 is SNHLY and CDR2 is FYNNEI. Trimming left V 11 bases short and J 3 bases short, with 10 bases between. CDR3 length: 11 amino acids. cDNA serving as the sequencing template came from extracted, reverse transcribed RNA. Produced via immunoSEQ multiplex PCR; TCRdb's table is partial and in-frame only. The sample lists around 4,600 clones, nearly 65% seen once, with approximately 10% in the top ten. This clone turned up a few times. Its target is not known. Documented treatment: oral pan-JAK inhibitor, 5-10 mg twice daily. Peripheral blood and lesional scalp punch biopsies were taken from alopecia areata patients.

The origin of this receptor is a human donor with alopecia areata. The input for sequencing was skin, taken at week 4, from a patient treated with tofacitinib. The chain is built from TRBV2 and TRBJ1-1, with D possibly being TRBD1 (5 bases). The CDR3 nucleotides are TGTGCCCGGGGGGGGGACACTGAAGCTTTCTTT. Translated: CARGGDTEAFF.